This is a list of T cell receptor beta chains from one sample in a study of blood T cell repertoires in COVID-19. Clones were read by immunoSEQ multiplex PCR, and TCRdb kept only the in-frame ones, dropping some. Here the sample spans approximately 180,000 clones, 82% being singletons. Sequencing was carried out using peripheral blood. All receptors derive from a woman between 65 and 79 years old with acute or convalescent COVID-19. Each CDR3 is given with its conserved first and last residue. D genes are given only for firm matches. Clone size is stated in some rows and not others, as once, few, many or a class when expanded.

size	J	V	D	DNA	CDR3
.	TRBJ2-3	TRBV28	.	TGTGCCAGCAGCATGACTGGAAGGCCTAGCACAGATACGCAGTATTTT	CASSMTGRPSTDTQYF
once	TRBJ1-2	TRBV7-9	.	TGTGCCAGCAGCTTAACTGAGGAGGCTCGTGACTATGGCTACACCTTC	CASSLTEEARDYGYTF
.	TRBJ1-1	TRBV29-1	TRBD1	TGCAGCGCGGGGGACAGAAGATTGGGCATGAACACTGAAGCTTTCTTT	CSAGDRRLGMNTEAFF
.	TRBJ1-5	TRBV29-1	TRBD1	TGCAGCGTTGCCGGACAGGGTCAGCCCCAGCATTTT	CSVAGQGQPQHF
.	TRBJ1-1	TRBV10-3	.	TGTGCCATCAGTGACACAGGAAGGGGAACTGAAGCTTTCTTT	CAISDTGRGTEAFF
.	TRBJ2-1	TRBV7-2	TRBD2	TGTGCCAGCAGCTTAGAACTCCTAGCGGGGGATGAGCAGTTCTTC	CASSLELLAGDEQFF
.	TRBJ2-5	TRBV4-3	TRBD1	TGCGCCAGCAGCCAAGATCCTGTCAGGGGGAAAGAGACCCAGTACTTC	CASSQDPVRGKETQYF
.	TRBJ2-1	TRBV6-2/TRBV6-3	TRBD2	TGTGCCAGCAGTTATTCTAGCGGGAGGGCAAATAATGAGCAGTTCTTC	CASSYSSGRANNEQFF
.	TRBJ1-5	TRBV19	TRBD1	TGTGCCAGTACCAGACAGGGGCCCTTAAATCAGCCCCAGCATTTT	CASTRQGPLNQPQHF
.	TRBJ2-5	TRBV2	TRBD1	TGTGCCAGCAGAGACAGGGCGGGTGGAAGGGAAAAAGAGACCCAGTACTTC	CASRDRAGGREKETQYF
.	TRBJ1-5	TRBV5-8	TRBD1	TGTGCCAGCAGCATCGGACAGGGGAGAAATCAGCCCCAGCATTTT	CASSIGQGRNQPQHF
.	TRBJ1-1	TRBV4-1	.	TGCGCCAGCAGCCAAGTACAGGACAGCGGCACTGAAGCTTTCTTT	CASSQVQDSGTEAFF
.	TRBJ2-5	TRBV24-1	TRBD1	TGTGCCACCAGTGAAGGGACAGGGCTAGAGACCCAGTACTTC	CATSEGTGLETQYF
.	TRBJ1-6	TRBV3-1/TRBV3-2	.	TGTGCCAGCAGCCGGGACTTCAGGAGCTCCTATAATTCACCCCTCCACTTT	CASSRDFRSSYNSPLHF
.	TRBJ2-1	TRBV27	.	TGTGCCAGCAGTCCCCAGCGGGTCAGGCACAATGAGCAGTTCTTC	CASSPQRVRHNEQFF
.	TRBJ1-4	TRBV5-4	TRBD1	TGTGCCAGCAGCGAGGGGACAGGGGGAGGAAGGGGCGAAAAACTGTTTTTT	CASSEGTGGGRGEKLFF
.	TRBJ1-4	TRBV7-9	.	TGTGCCAGCAGCATGGGAGTGACCCCTAATGAAAAACTGTTTTTT	CASSMGVTPNEKLFF
.	TRBJ1-1	TRBV10-3	.	TGTGCCATCAGTGAGGGGAGGGTTGAAGCTTTCTTT	CAISEGRVEAFF
.	TRBJ1-2	TRBV6-5	.	TGTGCCAGCAGTTTAATGTCGGACATAATAAACTATGGCTACACCTTC	CASSLMSDIINYGYTF
.	TRBJ2-1	TRBV7-2	TRBD1	TGTGCCAGCAGCCCGGGGACAGCCATTTCCTACAATGAGCAGTTCTTC	CASSPGTAISYNEQFF
.	TRBJ1-1	TRBV6-5	.	TGTGCCAGCAGCCGTAGGACAGAAGAAGCTTTCTTT	CASSRRTEEAFF
.	TRBJ1-5	TRBV19	TRBD1	TGTGCCAGTAGTACCAGGGACAGGGGGCGAGGCAATCAGCCCCAGCATTTT	CASSTRDRGRGNQPQHF
.	TRBJ1-2	TRBV9	.	TGTGCCAGCAGCGTAGGAACAGGGCCCTATGGCTACACCTTC	CASSVGTGPYGYTF
.	TRBJ2-7	TRBV2	.	TGTGCCAGCCGACAGGACCGCTACGAGCAGTACTTC	CASRQDRYEQYF
.	TRBJ1-5	TRBV7-9	TRBD1	TGTGCCAGCAGCCTGACAGGGAGCAATCAGCCCCAGCATTTT	CASSLTGSNQPQHF
.	TRBJ1-2	TRBV4-3	.	TGCGCCAGCAGCCAAGGGAGGGTATCCCGCTATGGCTACACCTTC	CASSQGRVSRYGYTF
.	TRBJ1-2	TRBV3-1/TRBV3-2	.	TGTGCCAGCAGCCAACCGGGGGTGCGCTACACCTTC	CASSQPGVRYTF
.	TRBJ1-2	TRBV21-1	.	TGTGCCAGCAGCAAGGCCAGGGACAGGGCGAACTATGGCTACACCTTC	CASSKARDRANYGYTF
.	TRBJ1-5	TRBV11-2	.	TGTGCCAGCGCAACAGGGTACAATCAGCCCCAGCATTTT	CASATGYNQPQHF
.	TRBJ2-1	TRBV10-3	TRBD2	TGTGCCATCAGTGAGACTAGCGGGGTTCAGTTCTTC	CAISETSGVQFF
.	TRBJ1-2	TRBV7-3	.	TGTGCCAGCAGCTTAGAGGTTGGCTATGGCTACACCTTC	CASSLEVGYGYTF
few	TRBJ1-6	TRBV10-3	TRBD1	TGTGCCATCAGAGGGACAGAGAATTCACCCCTCCACTTT	CAIRGTENSPLHF
.	TRBJ1-3	TRBV5-6	.	TGTGCCAGCAGCTTGGAGGGGTTGCACGGAAACACCATATATTTT	CASSLEGLHGNTIYF
.	TRBJ2-2	TRBV3-1/TRBV3-2	.	TGTGCCAGCAGCCAAGGCGACACCGGGGAGCTGTTTTTT	CASSQGDTGELFF
.	TRBJ2-1	TRBV3-1/TRBV3-2	.	TGTGCCAGCAGCCCCCGAGGCGGTGGCTTGTACAATGAGCAGTTCTTC	CASSPRGGGLYNEQFF
.	TRBJ2-3	TRBV28	TRBD1	TGTGCCAGCAGTTTAGCAGGGGGAGCAACCCTCACAGATACGCAGTATTTT	CASSLAGGATLTDTQYF
.	TRBJ1-4	TRBV6-2/TRBV6-3	.	TGTGCCAGCAGTGCGACAGGATTTTTTGACGAAAAACTGTTTTTT	CASSATGFFDEKLFF
.	TRBJ1-1	TRBV4-3	TRBD1	TGCGCCAGCAGCCAACTATTGGGGACAGGGGGATCTGAAGCTTTCTTT	CASSQLLGTGGSEAFF
.	TRBJ1-2	TRBV7-2	TRBD1	TGTGCCAGCAGCTTAGTGGACAGGGGCGGAGGGGGAAGCTACACCTTC	CASSLVDRGGGGSYTF
.	TRBJ1-1	TRBV18	.	TGTGCCAGCTCACCACCCGGAAGGGGCTTCATGAACACTGAAGCTTTCTTT	CASSPPGRGFMNTEAFF
.	TRBJ1-1	TRBV6-5	.	TGTGCCAGCAGTTACGATTCCCGGACAGCAAACACTGAAGCTTTCTTT	CASSYDSRTANTEAFF
.	TRBJ2-1	TRBV3-1/TRBV3-2	TRBD2	TGTGCCAGCAGCCACCCCCACGGGGGAGGGAGGTTCCATGAGCAGTTCTTC	CASSHPHGGGRFHEQFF
.	TRBJ1-1	TRBV15	.	TGTGCCACCAGCAGAGATCGGGTCCCCCACACTGAAGCTTTCTTT	CATSRDRVPHTEAFF
.	TRBJ2-6	TRBV7-9	.	TGTGCCAGCAGCTTAGGGGCGCAGAACTCTGGGGCCAACGTCCTGACTTTC	CASSLGAQNSGANVLTF
once	TRBJ1-6	TRBV5-8	.	TGTGCCAGCAGCTTGGAAACAGGGAAAAGTTCACCCCTCCACTTT	CASSLETGKSSPLHF
.	TRBJ1-5	TRBV6-6	.	TGTGCCAGCACCCGGCGGGGGTGGGGCAATCAGCCCCAGCATTTT	CASTRRGWGNQPQHF
.	TRBJ2-7	TRBV7-8	.	TGTGCCAGCAGCTTAGAACGGGGAGGCGAGCAGTACTTC	CASSLERGGEQYF
once	TRBJ2-7	TRBV12-3/TRBV12-4	TRBD2	TGTGCCAGCAGTTTCTCGCGGGAGTCCGAGCAGTACTTC	CASSFSRESEQYF
.	TRBJ1-6	TRBV5-4	TRBD1	TGTGCCAGCAGCAGACAGGGGGAAGCTTCACCCCTCCACTTT	CASSRQGEASPLHF
.	TRBJ2-7	TRBV6-2/TRBV6-3	TRBD1	TGTGCCAGCAGTTACTCGTCCGGGACAGGTGTCTACGAGCAGTACTTC	CASSYSSGTGVYEQYF
once	TRBJ1-5	TRBV19	TRBD1	TGTGCCAGTAGTACCGACAGGGATCAGCCCCAGCATTTT	CASSTDRDQPQHF
.	TRBJ2-7	TRBV3-1/TRBV3-2	TRBD1	TGTGCCAGCAGCCGGACAGGGGTGGGGGAGCAGTACTTC	CASSRTGVGEQYF
.	TRBJ2-1	TRBV11-2	TRBD2	TGTGCCAGCAGCTTAACTAGCGGGGGGTATAATGAGCAGTTCTTC	CASSLTSGGYNEQFF
.	TRBJ1-3	TRBV30	.	TGTGCCTGGAGTGCCGGACAGGGAAACACCATATATTTT	CAWSAGQGNTIYF
.	TRBJ1-2	TRBV3-1/TRBV3-2	TRBD1	TGTGCCAGCAGCCCATACGACAGGGCCACCATAGGGGGCTACACCTTC	CASSPYDRATIGGYTF
few	TRBJ1-4	TRBV3-1/TRBV3-2	.	TGTGCCAGCAGCCAAGAGGCGGATGAAAAACTGTTTTTT	CASSQEADEKLFF
.	TRBJ1-4	TRBV9	.	TGTGCCAGCAGCGAACGGTCAGGGACTAATGAAAAACTGTTTTTT	CASSERSGTNEKLFF
.	TRBJ2-1	TRBV5-1	TRBD2	TGCGCCAGCAGCTTGGCTAGCGGGGCTTACAATGAGCAGTTCTTC	CASSLASGAYNEQFF